One sample yielded the 15 T cell receptor beta chains listed below, sequenced in a study of OX40 agonist ivuxolimab in advanced cancers. The library was obtained by the immunoSEQ multiplex PCR assay. In TCRdb, the immuneACCESS table is reduced to in-frame sequences with V and J assigned. These tables do not hold every clone; where another copy was compared, an unresolved V gene accounts for under half, and the others remain unexplained. The sample table shows around 12,000 clones, and around 72% are seen once. The ten largest clones capture about 15% of the sample. The sample was CD4+ or CD8+ T cells sorted from blood, taken in a trial of the OX40 agonist ivuxolimab. These TCRs come from an adult with an advanced solid tumor such as melanoma, head and neck, liver or kidney cancer.

The chain combines TRBV6-1 with TRBJ1-5, with D maybe TRBD1 (6 bases). Germline CDR1 is MNHNS and CDR2 is SASEGT. The V and J ends lost 7 bases and 6 bases respectively, with 19 bases between them. The CDR3 is made up of 15 amino acids. CDR3 sequence reads: CASTFREGDGQPQHF. In nucleotides, the CDR3 is TGTGCCAGCACTTTTAGGGAGGGGGACGGTCAGCCCCAGCATTTT.

The chain uses TRBV10-3 and TRBJ1-2, with TRBD1 matching over 8 bases. Germline CDR1 is ENHRY and CDR2 is SYGVKD. The CDR3 spans 14 residues. Trimming at V came to 7 bases and at J to 5 bases, leaving 9 bases not matched to a gene. CDR3 sequence reads: CAITARTGTYGYTF. The CDR3 nucleotides are TGTGCCATCACTGCGCGGACAGGGACTTATGGCTACACCTTC.

This chain's CDR3 is CASSSDGEGYEQYF. CDR3 DNA: TGTGCCAGCAGCTCCGACGGCGAGGGTTACGAGCAGTACTTC. The genes are TRBV11-2 and TRBJ2-7; possibly TRBD2 for D (5 bases). The germline gives CDR1 SGHAT, CDR2 FQNNGV. The ends were cut back, 4 bases at V and 4 bases at J, with 14 bases in the middle. The CDR3 totals 14 residues.

The rearrangement links TRBV19 to TRBJ1-5, with TRBD1 matching over 7 bases. Germline V lookup: CDR1 LNHDA, CDR2 SQIVND (reference sequence). The CDR3 covers 15 residues. The J segment lost 3 bases and the V segment lost 7 bases, leaving 9 bases of the junction unmatched. CDR3 nucleotides: TGTGCCAGTACCTCGATGGGACAGCTCAATCAGCCCCAGCATTTT. It codes for CASTSMGQLNQPQHF.

The gene calls are TRBV5-1 and TRBJ2-1; 7 bases are shared with TRBD2. The CDR3 loop spans 13 amino acids. The J segment lost 5 bases and the V segment lost 5 bases, leaving 4 bases of the junction unmatched. Per the germline V gene, CDR1 is SGHRS and CDR2 is YFSETQ. The CDR3 reads CASRASGNNEQFF. CDR3 sequence (DNA): TGCGCCAGCAGGGCTAGCGGAAACAATGAGCAGTTCTTC.

This clone has a handful of counts. The CDR3 region has the DNA TGTGCCAGCAGTGAAGTCCCCGGGACGGGCAATCAGCCCCAGCATTTT. Translating gives CASSEVPGTGNQPQHF. The chain recombines TRBV2 with TRBJ1-5, with TRBD1 as a possible D gene (5 bases). V lost 1 base and J lost 2, with 12 bases in between. The CDR3 covers 16 residues. Germline V CDR1 and CDR2: SNHLY, FYNNEI.

This chain connects TRBV9 to TRBJ1-2, with a possible D match to TRBD1 (5 bases). The CDR3 sequence is 15 residues long. Germline V gene data show CDR1 as SGDLS and CDR2 as YYNGEE. Trimming took off 0 bases at V and 4 bases at J, with 13 bases between the two ends. Here the CDR3 DNA reads TGTGCCAGCAGCGTAGGAAGGAGGCAGGGCTATGGCTACACCTTC. Its translation: CASSVGRRQGYGYTF.

The rearrangement joins TRBV11-2 to TRBJ1-1; 10 nucleotides align to TRBD1. With 5 bases clipped from V and 5 bases from J, the junction kept 5 bases outside the gene matches. The V gene's germline CDR1 is SGHAT and CDR2 FQNNGV. This CDR3 is built from 14 residues. CDR3 DNA: TGTGCCAGCAGCATAGGACAGGGGGGAACTGAAGCTTTCTTT. Encoded protein: CASSIGQGGTEAFF. Supplemented by reference TRBV11-2 and TRBJ1-1, the full variable domain reads EAGVAQSPRYKIIEKRQSVAFWCNPISGHATLYWYQQILGQGPKLLIQFQNNGVVDDSQLPKDRFSAERLKGVDSTLKIQPAKLEDSAVYLCASSIGQGGTEAFFGQGTRLTVV.

The genes are TRBV4-1 and TRBJ1-1; TRBD1 matches at 7 bases. Germline V lookup: CDR1 MGHRA, CDR2 YSYEKL. V gave up 5 bases and J gave up 0 bases; unmatched junction bases: 6. CDR3 length: 15 residues. For the CDR3, the DNA is TGCGCCAGCAGCATCCGGGACAGCTTGAACACTGAAGCTTTCTTT. Its protein product is CASSIRDSLNTEAFF.

The gene calls are TRBV5-6 and TRBJ2-5; D possibly uses TRBD1 or TRBD2 (6 bases each). The CDR3 consists of 14 residues. Germline CDR1 reads SGHDT; CDR2 reads YYEEEE. Trimming shortened V by 0 bases and J by 5 bases, and 11 bases separated the two germline ends. The CDR3 spells CASSLARGRETQYF. The CDR3 nucleotides read TGTGCCAGCAGCTTGGCCCGGGGGCGGGAGACCCAGTACTTC.

In nucleotides, the CDR3 is TGTGCCAGCAGTTTATCGGGGGGTTTCGAAAACATTCAGTACTTC. This translates into CASSLSGGFENIQYF. The chain is built from TRBV27 and TRBJ2-4; D is perhaps TRBD2 (6 bases). The CDR3 is 15 residues long. The germline V gene encodes CDR1 MNHEY and CDR2 SMNVEV (reference sequence). Between the trimmed V and J ends, which lost 0 bases and 5 bases, there was a span of 11 bases.

This chain joins TRBV4-2 and TRBJ1-1, with D uncertain. V dropped 4 bases and J dropped 0 bases, with 12 bases sitting between them. CDR1 and CDR2 from the germline V gene are LGHNA and YNFKEQ. The CDR3 runs to 15 residues. This CDR3 reads CASSLSPPLNTEAFF. The DNA of the CDR3 is TGTGCCAGCAGCCTCTCCCCTCCCTTGAACACTGAAGCTTTCTTT.

V is TRBV13 and J is TRBJ1-2; 9 bases are shared with TRBD1. In germline, CDR1 is PRHDT, CDR2 FYEKMQ (reference sequence). Germline trimming cut 0 bases from V and 8 bases from J; bases unmatched to any gene: 7. This CDR3 region has 15 residues. The CDR3 region is CASSLGRTGVRGYTF. CDR3 bases: TGTGCCAGCAGCTTAGGGAGGACAGGGGTAAGAGGCTACACCTTC.

The V and J genes are TRBV5-4 and TRBJ2-7, with 8 bases matching TRBD2. Trimming cost V 0 bases and J 6 bases; bases outside gene matches: 2. Per germline, CDR1 SGHNT and CDR2 YYREEE (reference sequence). The CDR3 totals 13 residues. The CDR3 sequence is CASSLGLAFEQYF. The CDR3 DNA follows: TGTGCCAGCAGCTTGGGACTAGCGTTCGAGCAGTACTTC.

V usage is TRBV4-2 and J usage is TRBJ1-3; D gene unclear. Germline V lookup: CDR1 LGHNA, CDR2 YNFKEQ. The CDR3 is 15 amino acids. Trimming removed 0 bases at V and 0 bases at J, with 6 bases between. CDR3 bases: TGTGCCAGCAGCCAAGAGGACTTCTCTGGAAACACCATATATTTT. It is translated as CASSQEDFSGNTIYF.